Sequencing of this T cell receptor (beta chain) was carried out in a study of cytomegalovirus exposure and HLA in healthy donors. As regards this clone: What it binds is not known.

PCR primers comprised 60 Vbeta and 13 Jbeta primers. Data came from immunoSEQ multiplex PCR; TCRdb stores just in-frame clones and leaves some out. Altogether roughly 100,000 clones are present, about three quarters being singletons, with the ten largest covering 5% to 6.5%. Whole-study results and caveats: In vitro checks showed that three CMV-associated chains really do target CMV antigens.

The CDR3 contains 17 residues. J gave up 1 base and V 8 bases, and 10 bases lay outside the gene matches. Per germline, CDR1 WNHNN and CDR2 SYGVQD (reference sequence). The origin of this receptor is a man between 60 and 70 years old in good health and CMV-seropositive. The sequenced material came from PBMCs. This chain connects TRBV10-1 to TRBJ2-3, with 12 bases identical to TRBD2. The CDR3 spells CASYELAGGPRTDTQYF. The CDR3 coding sequence is TGCGCCAGCTACGAACTAGCGGGGGGCCCGCGCACAGATACGCAGTATTTT.